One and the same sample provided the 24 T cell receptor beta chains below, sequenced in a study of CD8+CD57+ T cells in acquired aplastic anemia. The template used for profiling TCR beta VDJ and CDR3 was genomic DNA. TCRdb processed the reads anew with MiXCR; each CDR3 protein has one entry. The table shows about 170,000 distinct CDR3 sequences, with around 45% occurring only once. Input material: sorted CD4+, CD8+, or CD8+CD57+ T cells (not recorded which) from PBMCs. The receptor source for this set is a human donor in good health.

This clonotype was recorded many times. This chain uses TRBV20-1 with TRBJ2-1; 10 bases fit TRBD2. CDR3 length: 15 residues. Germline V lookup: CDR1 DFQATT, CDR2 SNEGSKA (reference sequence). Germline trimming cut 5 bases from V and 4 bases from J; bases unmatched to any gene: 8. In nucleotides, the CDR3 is TGCAGTGCTCTATTTCCTAGCGGGGGTTACAATGAGCAGTTCTTC. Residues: CSALFPSGGYNEQFF.

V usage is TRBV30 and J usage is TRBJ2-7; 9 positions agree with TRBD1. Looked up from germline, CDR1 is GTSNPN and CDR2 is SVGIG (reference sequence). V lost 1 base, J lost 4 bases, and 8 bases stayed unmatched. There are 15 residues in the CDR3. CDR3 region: CAWSGGTGKLYEQYF. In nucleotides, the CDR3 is TGTGCCTGGAGTGGGGGGACAGGGAAACTATACGAGCAGTACTTC. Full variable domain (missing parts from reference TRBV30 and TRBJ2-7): SQTIHQWPATLVQPVGSPLSLECTVEGTSNPNLYWYRQAAGRGLQLLFYSVGIGQISSEVPQNLSASRPQDRQFILSSKKLLLSDSGFYLCAWSGGTGKLYEQYFGPGTRLTVT.

Here the CDR3 reads CASSGREVYNSPLHF. CDR3 nucleotides: TGTGCCAGCAGTGGGAGGGAGGTCTATAATTCACCCCTCCACTTT. The chain carries TRBV2 and TRBJ1-6; no clear D. Per the germline V gene, CDR1 is SNHLY and CDR2 is FYNNEI. With 4 bases removed from V and 3 bases from J, the gap between germline ends came to 10 bases. The CDR3 contains 15 residues.

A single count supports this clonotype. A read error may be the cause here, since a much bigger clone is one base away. The CDR3 loop reads CASSRLARPTGELFF. CDR3 in DNA: TGTGCCAGCAGCCGACTAGCGAGACCCACCGGGGAGCTGTTTTTT. The chain is built from TRBV11-2 and TRBJ2-2; 8 bases are shared with TRBD2. The CDR3 has 15 amino acids. The J segment lost 4 bases and the V segment lost 5 bases, leaving 6 bases of the junction unmatched. Germline CDR1 SGHAT, CDR2 FQNNGV.

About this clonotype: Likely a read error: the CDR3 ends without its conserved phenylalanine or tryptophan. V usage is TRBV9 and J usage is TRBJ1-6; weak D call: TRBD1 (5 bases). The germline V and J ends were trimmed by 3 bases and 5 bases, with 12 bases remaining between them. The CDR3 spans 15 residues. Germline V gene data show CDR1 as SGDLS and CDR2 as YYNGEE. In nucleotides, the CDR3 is TGTGCCAGCAGCGCCCTAGACAGCCATAATTCACCCCTCCACCTT. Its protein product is CASSALDSHNSPLHL.

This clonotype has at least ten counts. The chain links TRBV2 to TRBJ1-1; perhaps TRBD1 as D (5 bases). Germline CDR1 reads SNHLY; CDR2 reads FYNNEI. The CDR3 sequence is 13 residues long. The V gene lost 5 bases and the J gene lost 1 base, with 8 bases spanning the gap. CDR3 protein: CASSTGRNTEAFF. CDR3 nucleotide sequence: TGTGCCAGCAGTACAGGTCGGAACACTGAAGCTTTCTTT.

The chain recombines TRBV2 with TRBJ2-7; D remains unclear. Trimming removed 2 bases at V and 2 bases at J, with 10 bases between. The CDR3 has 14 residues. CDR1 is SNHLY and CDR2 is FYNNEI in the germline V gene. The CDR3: CASSERTAAYEQYF. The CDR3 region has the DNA TGTGCCAGCAGTGAACGGACGGCCGCCTACGAGCAGTACTTC.

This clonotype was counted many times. CDR3 coding DNA: TGTGCCAGCCTCGGTACAGGGGGTCAAGAGACCCAGTACTTC. Translated, it gives CASLGTGGQETQYF. This chain links TRBV28 with TRBJ2-5; 8 bases are shared with TRBD1. The CDR3 is 14 residues long. Trimming took 8 bases from V and 2 from J; bases not matched to a gene: 7. Germline V gene lookup returns CDR1 MDHEN and CDR2 SYDVKM.

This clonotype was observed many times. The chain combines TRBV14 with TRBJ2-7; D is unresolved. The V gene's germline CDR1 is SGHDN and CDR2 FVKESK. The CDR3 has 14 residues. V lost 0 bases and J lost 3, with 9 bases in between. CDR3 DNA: TGTGCCAGCAGCCAAGATTTAAAGCGCTACGAGCAGTACTTC. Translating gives CASSQDLKRYEQYF.

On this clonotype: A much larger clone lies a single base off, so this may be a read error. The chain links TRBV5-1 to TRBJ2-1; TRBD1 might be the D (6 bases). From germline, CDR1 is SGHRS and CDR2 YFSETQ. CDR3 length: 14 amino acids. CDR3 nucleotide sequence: TGCGCCAGCAGCTACAGGGAAGCCTACAATAAGCAGTTCTTC. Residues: CASSYREAYNKQFF.

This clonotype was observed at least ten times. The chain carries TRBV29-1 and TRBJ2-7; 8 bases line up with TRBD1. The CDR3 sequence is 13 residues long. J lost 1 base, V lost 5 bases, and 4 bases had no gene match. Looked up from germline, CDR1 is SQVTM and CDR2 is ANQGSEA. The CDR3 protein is CSVRRDRSYEQYF. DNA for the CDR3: TGCAGCGTTCGCCGGGACAGGTCCTACGAGCAGTACTTC.

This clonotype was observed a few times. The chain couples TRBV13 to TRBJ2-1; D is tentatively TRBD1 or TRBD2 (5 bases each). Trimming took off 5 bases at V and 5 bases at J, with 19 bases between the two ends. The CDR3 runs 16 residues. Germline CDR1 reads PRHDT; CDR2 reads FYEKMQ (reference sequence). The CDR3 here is CASSLSGWDRDNEQFF. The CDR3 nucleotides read TGTGCCAGCAGCCTCTCCGGATGGGACCGGGACAATGAGCAGTTCTTC.

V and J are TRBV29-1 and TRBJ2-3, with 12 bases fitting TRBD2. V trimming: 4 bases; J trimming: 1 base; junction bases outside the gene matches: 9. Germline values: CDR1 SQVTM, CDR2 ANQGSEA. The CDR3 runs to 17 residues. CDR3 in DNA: TGCAGCGTTGGGACAGGGAGGACTAGCGGGGGCACAGATACGCAGTATTTT. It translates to CSVGTGRTSGGTDTQYF.

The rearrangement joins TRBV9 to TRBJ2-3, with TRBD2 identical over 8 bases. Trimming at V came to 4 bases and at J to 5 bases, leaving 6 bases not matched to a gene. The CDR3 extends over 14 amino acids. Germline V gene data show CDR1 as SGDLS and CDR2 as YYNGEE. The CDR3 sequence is CASSSGSSRDTQYF. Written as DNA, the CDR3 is TGTGCCAGCAGCAGCGGGAGTTCTAGAGATACGCAGTATTTT. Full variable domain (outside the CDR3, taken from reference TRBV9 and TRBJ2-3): DSGVTQTPKHLITATGQRVTLRCSPRSGDLSVYWYQQSLDQGLQFLIQYYNGEERAKGNILERFSAQQFPDLHSELNLSSLELGDSALYFCASSSGSSRDTQYFGPGTRLTVL.

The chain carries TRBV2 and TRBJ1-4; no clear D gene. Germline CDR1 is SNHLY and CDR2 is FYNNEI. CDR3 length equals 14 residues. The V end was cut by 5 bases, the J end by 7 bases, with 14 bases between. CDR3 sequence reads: CASSLTGRGEKLFF. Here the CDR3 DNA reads TGTGCCAGCAGTCTCACCGGCCGGGGTGAAAAACTGTTTTTT.

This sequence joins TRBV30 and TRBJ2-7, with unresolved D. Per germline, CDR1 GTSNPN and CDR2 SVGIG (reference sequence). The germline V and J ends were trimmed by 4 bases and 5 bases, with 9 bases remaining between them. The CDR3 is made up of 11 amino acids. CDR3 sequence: CAWTMGHEQYF. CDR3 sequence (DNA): TGTGCCTGGACCATGGGCCACGAGCAGTACTTC.

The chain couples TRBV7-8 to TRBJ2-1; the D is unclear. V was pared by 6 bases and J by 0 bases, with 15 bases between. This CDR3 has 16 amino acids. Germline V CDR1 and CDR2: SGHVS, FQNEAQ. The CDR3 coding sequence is TGTGCCAGCAGTCGTACGACGGAAAGCTCCTACAATGAGCAGTTCTTC. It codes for CASSRTTESSYNEQFF.

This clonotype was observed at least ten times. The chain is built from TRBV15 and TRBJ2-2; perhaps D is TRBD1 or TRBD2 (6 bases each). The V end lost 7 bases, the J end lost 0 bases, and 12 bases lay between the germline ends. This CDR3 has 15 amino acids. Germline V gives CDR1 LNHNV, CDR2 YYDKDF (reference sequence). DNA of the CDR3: TGTGCCACCACCCGAGGGGGGCCGAACACCGGGGAGCTGTTTTTT. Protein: CATTRGGPNTGELFF.

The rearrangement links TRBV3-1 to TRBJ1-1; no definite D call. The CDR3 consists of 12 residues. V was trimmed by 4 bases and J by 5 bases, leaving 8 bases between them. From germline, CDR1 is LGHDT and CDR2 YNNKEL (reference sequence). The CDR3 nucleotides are TGTGCCAGCAGCCTCGGAAGGACTGAAGCTTTCTTT. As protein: CASSLGRTEAFF.

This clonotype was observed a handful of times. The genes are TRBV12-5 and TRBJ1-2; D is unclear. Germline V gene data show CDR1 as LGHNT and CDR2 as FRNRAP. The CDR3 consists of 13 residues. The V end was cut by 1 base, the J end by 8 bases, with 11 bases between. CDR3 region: CASGLEPSGGYTF. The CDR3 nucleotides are TGTGCTAGTGGTTTGGAGCCGTCGGGAGGCTACACCTTC.

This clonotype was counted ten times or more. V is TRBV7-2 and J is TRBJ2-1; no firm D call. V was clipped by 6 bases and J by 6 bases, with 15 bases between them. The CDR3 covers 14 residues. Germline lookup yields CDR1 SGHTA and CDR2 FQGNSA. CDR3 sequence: CASRRSGDSNEQFF. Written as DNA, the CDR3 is TGTGCCAGCAGGAGATCGGGCGACTCCAATGAGCAGTTCTTC.

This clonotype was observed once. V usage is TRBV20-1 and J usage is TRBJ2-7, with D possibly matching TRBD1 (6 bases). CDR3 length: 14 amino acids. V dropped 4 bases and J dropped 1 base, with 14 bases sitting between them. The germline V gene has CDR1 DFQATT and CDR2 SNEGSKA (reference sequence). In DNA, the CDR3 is TGCAGTGCTACGAGACAGGTCGCGTCCTACGAGCAGTACTTC. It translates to CSATRQVASYEQYF.

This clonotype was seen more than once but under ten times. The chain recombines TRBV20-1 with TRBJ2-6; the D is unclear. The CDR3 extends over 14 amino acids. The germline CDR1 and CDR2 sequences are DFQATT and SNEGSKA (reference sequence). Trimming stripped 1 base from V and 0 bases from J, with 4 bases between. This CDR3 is CSARGDSGANVLTF. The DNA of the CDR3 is TGCAGTGCTAGAGGGGACTCTGGGGCCAACGTCCTGACTTTC.

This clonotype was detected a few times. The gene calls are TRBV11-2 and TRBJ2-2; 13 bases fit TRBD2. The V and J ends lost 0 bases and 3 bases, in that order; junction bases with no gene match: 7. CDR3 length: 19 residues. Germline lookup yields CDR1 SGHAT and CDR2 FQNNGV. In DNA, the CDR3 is TGTGCCAGCAGCTTAGATGGCGGACTAGCGGGGGCCTACACCGGGGAGCTGTTTTTT. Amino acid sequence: CASSLDGGLAGAYTGELFF.